This is a list of T cell receptor beta chains from one sample in a study of shared clonotypes between healthy human individuals. Method: immunoSEQ multiplex PCR; TCRdb's copy keeps in-frame clones and lacks some. The sample has millions of clones, roughly 94% seen once; the top ten hold approximately 0.13%. The source material was naive CD4+ T cells sorted from blood. All receptors come from a man aged 18 to 30 in good health. The CDR3 runs from the conserved cysteine through the conserved F or W. D genes are given only for firm matches. The size of a clone is reported for some rows only, either as once, few or many, or as a class for expanded clones.

d_gene: -; abundance: -; j_gene: TRBJ1-1; v_gene: TRBV18; CDR3nt: TGTGCCAGCTCACCGGACAGATCTGAAGCTTTCTTT; CDR3aa: CASSPDRSEAFF
d_gene: -; abundance: -; j_gene: TRBJ1-2; v_gene: TRBV7-9; CDR3nt: TGTGCCAGCAGCTCTGAGATCCTAAACTATGGCTACACCTTC; CDR3aa: CASSSEILNYGYTF
d_gene: TRBD1; abundance: once; j_gene: TRBJ1-2; v_gene: TRBV10-3; CDR3nt: TGTGCCATCAGGGCGGGACAGGTATATGGCTACACCTTC; CDR3aa: CAIRAGQVYGYTF
d_gene: TRBD1; abundance: -; j_gene: TRBJ1-1; v_gene: TRBV15; CDR3nt: TGTGCCACCAGCAGCATAACAGGGGGCACTGAAGCTTTCTTT; CDR3aa: CATSSITGGTEAFF
d_gene: -; abundance: few; j_gene: TRBJ2-1; v_gene: TRBV2; CDR3nt: TGTGCCAGCTCCTTGGGTAAGCGGAATGAGCAGTTCTTC; CDR3aa: CASSLGKRNEQFF
d_gene: TRBD1; abundance: -; j_gene: TRBJ2-3; v_gene: TRBV7-2; CDR3nt: TGTGCCAGCAGCTTATGGGGACAGGGTTATGTAGATACGCAGTATTTT; CDR3aa: CASSLWGQGYVDTQYF
d_gene: -; abundance: -; j_gene: TRBJ2-7; v_gene: TRBV10-3; CDR3nt: TGTGCCATATCTGGCAGTTCCTACGAGCAGTACTTC; CDR3aa: CAISGSSYEQYF
d_gene: TRBD1; abundance: -; j_gene: TRBJ1-5; v_gene: TRBV7-8; CDR3nt: TGTGCCAGCAGCCTCGAAGGGACAGGGGACCAGCCCCAGCATTTT; CDR3aa: CASSLEGTGDQPQHF
d_gene: TRBD2; abundance: -; j_gene: TRBJ2-3; v_gene: TRBV5-1; CDR3nt: TGCGCCAGCAGCCCTCCACTAGCGGGAGGTACAGATACGCAGTATTTT; CDR3aa: CASSPPLAGGTDTQYF
d_gene: TRBD1; abundance: -; j_gene: TRBJ1-1; v_gene: TRBV19; CDR3nt: TGTGCCAGTAGTACCAGACAGGGGATGAACACTGAAGCTTTCTTT; CDR3aa: CASSTRQGMNTEAFF
d_gene: -; abundance: -; j_gene: TRBJ2-2; v_gene: TRBV5-1; CDR3nt: TGCGCCAGCAGCTTGGACCCAACCGGGGAGCTGTTTTTT; CDR3aa: CASSLDPTGELFF
d_gene: -; abundance: -; j_gene: TRBJ2-7; v_gene: TRBV5-1; CDR3nt: TGCGCCAGCAGGCGAGTTGGGGACTCCTACGAGCAGTACTTC; CDR3aa: CASRRVGDSYEQYF
d_gene: TRBD2; abundance: -; j_gene: TRBJ2-3; v_gene: TRBV7-9; CDR3nt: TGTGCCAGCCGCTTCAATCCTAGCGGGGATACGCAGTATTTT; CDR3aa: CASRFNPSGDTQYF
d_gene: -; abundance: -; j_gene: TRBJ2-3; v_gene: TRBV9; CDR3nt: TGTGCCAGCAGCCTCCCGTCCGTTGGCGTCCGGGATACGCAGTATTTT; CDR3aa: CASSLPSVGVRDTQYF
d_gene: TRBD2; abundance: -; j_gene: TRBJ2-3; v_gene: TRBV18; CDR3nt: TGTGCCAGCTCACCACGGCTAGCGGGAGCTAACACAGATACGCAGTATTTT; CDR3aa: CASSPRLAGANTDTQYF
d_gene: -; abundance: -; j_gene: TRBJ1-4; v_gene: TRBV19; CDR3nt: TGTGCCAGTAGTCCCACTGACGGGGGACCTGCAACTAATGAAAAACTGTTTTTT; CDR3aa: CASSPTDGGPATNEKLFF
d_gene: -; abundance: -; j_gene: TRBJ2-3; v_gene: TRBV6-1; CDR3nt: TGTGCCAGCAGTGTAGCCCCCCGGGCGACAGATACGCAGTATTTT; CDR3aa: CASSVAPRATDTQYF
d_gene: -; abundance: -; j_gene: TRBJ1-1; v_gene: TRBV9; CDR3nt: TGTGCCAGCGGACCGGGGCTAGGGAGCACTGAAGCTTTCTTT; CDR3aa: CASGPGLGSTEAFF
d_gene: -; abundance: once; j_gene: TRBJ2-3; v_gene: TRBV2; CDR3nt: TGTGCCAGCAGTGAGAGAGGCCCTGAGGGCACAGATACGCAGTATTTT; CDR3aa: CASSERGPEGTDTQYF
d_gene: -; abundance: -; j_gene: TRBJ2-3; v_gene: TRBV7-8; CDR3nt: TGTGCCAGCAGCTTAGTTGAGACAGTGACCACAGATACGCAGTATTTT; CDR3aa: CASSLVETVTTDTQYF
d_gene: -; abundance: -; j_gene: TRBJ2-2; v_gene: TRBV19; CDR3nt: TGTGCCATCGGTTCGGGGGCCGGGGAGCTGTTTTTT; CDR3aa: CAIGSGAGELFF
d_gene: -; abundance: once; j_gene: TRBJ1-1; v_gene: TRBV30; CDR3nt: TGTGCCTGGAGTCTCCAAGGGGGGACTGAAGCTTTCTTT; CDR3aa: CAWSLQGGTEAFF
d_gene: TRBD2; abundance: -; j_gene: TRBJ2-2; v_gene: TRBV5-1; CDR3nt: TGCGCCAGCAGCTGGGAGGGAACCACCGGGGAGCTGTTTTTT; CDR3aa: CASSWEGTTGELFF
d_gene: TRBD2; abundance: -; j_gene: TRBJ2-7; v_gene: TRBV29-1; CDR3nt: TGCAGCGTTGACACCTCCGGGGGGGTGTACTTC; CDR3aa: CSVDTSGGVYF
d_gene: -; abundance: -; j_gene: TRBJ2-2; v_gene: TRBV6-5; CDR3nt: TGTGCCAGCGGAACAGGTTTCACCGGGGAGCTGTTTTTT; CDR3aa: CASGTGFTGELFF
d_gene: TRBD1; abundance: -; j_gene: TRBJ1-3; v_gene: TRBV7-2; CDR3nt: TGTGCCAGCAGCTTGGACAGGCCCGGAAACACCATATATTTT; CDR3aa: CASSLDRPGNTIYF
d_gene: -; abundance: -; j_gene: TRBJ1-6; v_gene: TRBV10-1; CDR3nt: TGCGCCAGCAGTGAAGGGAGGAATTCACCCCTCCACTTT; CDR3aa: CASSEGRNSPLHF
d_gene: TRBD1; abundance: -; j_gene: TRBJ1-2; v_gene: TRBV4-2; CDR3nt: TGTGCCAGCAGCCAAGAGCCGACAGGGACTGGTGGCTACACCTTC; CDR3aa: CASSQEPTGTGGYTF
d_gene: -; abundance: -; j_gene: TRBJ1-6; v_gene: TRBV28; CDR3nt: TGTGCCAGCAGTCGGACCCAGGGAAATAATTCACCCCTCCACTTT; CDR3aa: CASSRTQGNNSPLHF
d_gene: TRBD2; abundance: -; j_gene: TRBJ2-5; v_gene: TRBV7-2; CDR3nt: TGTGCCAGCAGCTTAGAGGCGGGGGAGCAAGAGACCCAGTACTTC; CDR3aa: CASSLEAGEQETQYF
d_gene: TRBD2; abundance: -; j_gene: TRBJ2-3; v_gene: TRBV7-2; CDR3nt: TGTGCCAGCAGCCCCCTCCCGGGACTAGGGAGCACAGATACGCAGTATTTT; CDR3aa: CASSPLPGLGSTDTQYF
d_gene: TRBD1; abundance: -; j_gene: TRBJ2-7; v_gene: TRBV18; CDR3nt: TGTGCCAGCTCACCCGGGACAGTTTACGAGCAGTACTTC; CDR3aa: CASSPGTVYEQYF
d_gene: -; abundance: -; j_gene: TRBJ2-7; v_gene: TRBV4-1; CDR3nt: TGCGCCAGCAGCCAAGGAAAGGGGGCGGGAGGCCGCGGGAGTCATAGCGAGCAGTACTTC; CDR3aa: CASSQGKGAGGRGSHSEQYF
d_gene: TRBD1; abundance: -; j_gene: TRBJ1-5; v_gene: TRBV2; CDR3nt: TGTGCCAGCAGGCGACAGGGGGCATCGAGCAATCAGCCCCAGCATTTT; CDR3aa: CASRRQGASSNQPQHF
d_gene: TRBD1; abundance: -; j_gene: TRBJ1-3; v_gene: TRBV2; CDR3nt: TGTGCCAGCAGTGAGATCAGGGGGTCGGGAAACACCATATATTTT; CDR3aa: CASSEIRGSGNTIYF
d_gene: TRBD2; abundance: -; j_gene: TRBJ2-7; v_gene: TRBV5-6; CDR3nt: TGTGCCAGCAGCACGGGAGGGAGGTACGAGCAGTACTTC; CDR3aa: CASSTGGRYEQYF
d_gene: -; abundance: -; j_gene: TRBJ1-6; v_gene: TRBV6-1; CDR3nt: TGTGCCAGCAGTGAGGTTCTCGTGCGGAGCTCCTATAATTCACCCCTCCACTTT; CDR3aa: CASSEVLVRSSYNSPLHF
d_gene: -; abundance: -; j_gene: TRBJ1-2; v_gene: TRBV5-4; CDR3nt: TGTGCCAGCAGCCGGCCCCCCTATGGCTACACCTTC; CDR3aa: CASSRPPYGYTF
d_gene: TRBD1; abundance: -; j_gene: TRBJ1-2; v_gene: TRBV19; CDR3nt: TGTGCCAGTAGTACGACAATCAAGGGGGCGCTCGGCTACACCTTC; CDR3aa: CASSTTIKGALGYTF
d_gene: -; abundance: -; j_gene: TRBJ1-1; v_gene: TRBV10-1; CDR3nt: TGCGCCAGCAGTGATTCGTCCGGTAGATCGGAAGCTTTCTTT; CDR3aa: CASSDSSGRSEAFF
d_gene: TRBD2; abundance: once; j_gene: TRBJ2-3; v_gene: TRBV10-3; CDR3nt: TGTGCCATCAGTGAGAGTAGCGGGAGTGGGTCAGATACGCAGTATTTT; CDR3aa: CAISESSGSGSDTQYF
d_gene: -; abundance: once; j_gene: TRBJ2-3; v_gene: TRBV7-6; CDR3nt: TGTGCCAGCAGCCCCACTATAGATACGCAGTATTTT; CDR3aa: CASSPTIDTQYF
d_gene: TRBD1; abundance: -; j_gene: TRBJ1-1; v_gene: TRBV5-6; CDR3nt: TGTGCCAGCAGTTTATTCCAGACAGGGCTCTGGACTGAAGCTTTCTTT; CDR3aa: CASSLFQTGLWTEAFF